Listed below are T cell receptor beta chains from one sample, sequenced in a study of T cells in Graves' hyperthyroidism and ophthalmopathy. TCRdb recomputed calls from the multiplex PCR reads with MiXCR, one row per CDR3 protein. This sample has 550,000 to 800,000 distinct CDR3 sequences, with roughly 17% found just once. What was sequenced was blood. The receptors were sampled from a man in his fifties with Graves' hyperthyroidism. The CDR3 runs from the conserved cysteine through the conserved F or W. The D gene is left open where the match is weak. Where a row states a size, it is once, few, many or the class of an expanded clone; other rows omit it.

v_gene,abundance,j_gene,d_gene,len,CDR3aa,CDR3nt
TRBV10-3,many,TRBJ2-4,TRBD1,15,CAISPGTAAKNIQYF,TGTGCCATCAGCCCCGGGACAGCAGCCAAAAACATTCAGTACTTC
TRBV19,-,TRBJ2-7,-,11,CASIKDGEQYF,TGTGCCAGTATTAAGGACGGTGAGCAGTACTTC
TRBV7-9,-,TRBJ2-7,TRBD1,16,CASSLAGTGIHYEQYF,TGTGCCAGCAGCTTAGCGGGGACAGGGATCCACTACGAGCAGTACTTC
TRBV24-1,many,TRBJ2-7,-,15,CATSDSNLWGDEQYF,TGTGCCACCAGTGATTCCAACCTGTGGGGCGACGAGCAGTACTTC
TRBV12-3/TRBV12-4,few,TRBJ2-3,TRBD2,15,CASTPLAGITDTQYF,TGTGCCAGCACCCCCCTAGCGGGAATAACAGATACGCAGTATTTT
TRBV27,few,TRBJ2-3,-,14,CASSPSDPPDTQYF,TGTGCCAGCAGTCCGTCTGACCCACCAGATACGCAGTATTTT
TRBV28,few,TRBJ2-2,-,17,CASSLSGITTNTGELFF,TGTGCCAGCAGTTTATCCGGCATTACAACGAACACCGGGGAGCTGTTTTTT
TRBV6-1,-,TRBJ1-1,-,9,CASGYEAFF,TGTGCCAGCGGATATGAAGCTTTCTTT
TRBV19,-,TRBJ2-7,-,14,CASSPQGFFNEQYF,TGTGCCAGTAGTCCTCAGGGATTTTTCAACGAGCAGTACTTC
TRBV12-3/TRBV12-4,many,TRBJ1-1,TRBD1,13,CASSDRQGSEAFF,TGTGCCAGCAGTGACCGACAGGGGTCTGAAGCTTTCTTT
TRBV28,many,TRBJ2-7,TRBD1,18,CASRKRQGLRVSSYEQYF,TGTGCCAGCAGGAAACGACAGGGGCTAAGGGTAAGCTCCTACGAGCAGTACTTC
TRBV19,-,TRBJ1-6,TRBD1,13,CATSGQGYSPLHF,TGTGCCACCTCGGGACAGGGTTATTCACCCCTCCACTTT
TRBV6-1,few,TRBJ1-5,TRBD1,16,CASSKGQQRDNQPQHF,TGTGCCAGCAGCAAGGGACAGCAGAGGGACAATCAGCCCCAGCATTTT
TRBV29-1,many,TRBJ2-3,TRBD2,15,CSVDLASGRSDTQYF,TGCAGCGTTGATCTGGCTAGCGGGAGGTCAGATACGCAGTATTTT
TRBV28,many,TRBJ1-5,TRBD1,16,CASSGTGGFRGQPQHF,TGTGCCAGCAGTGGGACAGGGGGCTTTAGAGGACAGCCCCAGCATTTT
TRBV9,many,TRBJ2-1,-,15,CASSAPWGAGNEQFF,TGTGCCAGCAGTGCCCCCTGGGGAGCGGGCAATGAGCAGTTCTTC
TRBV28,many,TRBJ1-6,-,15,CASSFTDNYNSPLHF,TGTGCCAGCAGTTTCACAGACAACTATAATTCACCCCTCCACTTT
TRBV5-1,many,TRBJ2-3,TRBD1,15,CASSQTGGFTDTQYF,TGCGCCAGCAGCCAGACAGGGGGCTTCACAGATACGCAGTATTTT
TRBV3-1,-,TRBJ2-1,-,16,CASSQVQGGLYNEQFF,TGTGCCAGCAGCCAAGTACAGGGGGGGCTCTACAATGAGCAGTTCTTC
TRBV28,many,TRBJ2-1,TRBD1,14,CASSQGAFKNEQFF,TGTGCCAGCAGCCAGGGGGCTTTCAAGAATGAGCAGTTCTTC
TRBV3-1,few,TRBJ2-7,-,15,CASSQLAPGVNEQYF,TGTGCCAGCAGCCAACTGGCCCCAGGGGTAAACGAGCAGTACTTC
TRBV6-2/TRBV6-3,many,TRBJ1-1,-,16,CASSYTQGTPNTEAFF,TGTGCCAGCAGTTACACCCAGGGGACCCCGAACACTGAAGCTTTCTTT
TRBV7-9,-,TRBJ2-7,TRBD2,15,CASQTELAGADEQYF,TGTGCCAGCCAAACAGAGCTAGCGGGAGCTGACGAGCAGTACTTC
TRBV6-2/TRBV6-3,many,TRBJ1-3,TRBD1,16,CASISGQGFSGNTIYF,TGTGCCAGCATCTCCGGACAGGGATTCTCTGGAAACACCATATATTTT
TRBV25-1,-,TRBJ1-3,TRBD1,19,CASSEPRDRGLSIENTIYF,TGTGCCAGCAGTGAGCCCCGGGACAGGGGGCTCTCTATCGAAAACACCATATATTTT
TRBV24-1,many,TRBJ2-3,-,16,CATSDSRGHHTDTQYF,TGTGCCACCAGTGATTCAAGAGGACACCACACAGATACGCAGTATTTT
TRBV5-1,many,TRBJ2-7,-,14,CASSSSGRSTEQYF,TGCGCCAGCAGCTCCAGCGGGCGAAGCACAGAGCAGTACTTC
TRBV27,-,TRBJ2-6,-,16,CASSFNGHSGANVLTF,TGTGCCAGCTCTTTTAACGGGCACTCTGGGGCCAACGTCCTGACTTTC
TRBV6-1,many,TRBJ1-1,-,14,CASTKDDTGTEAFF,TGTGCCAGCACCAAGGACGACACGGGCACTGAAGCTTTCTTT
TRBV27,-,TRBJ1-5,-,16,CASSSSQGNSNQPQRF,TGTGCCAGCAGTTCCTCACAGGGAAATAGCAATCAGCCCCAGCGTTTT
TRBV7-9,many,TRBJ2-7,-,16,CASSPLPPDGTYEQYF,TGTGCCAGCAGCCCGCTGCCGCCCGACGGAACCTACGAGCAGTACTTC
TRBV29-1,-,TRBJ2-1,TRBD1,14,CSGKRDRAPYEQFF,TGCAGCGGGAAGCGGGACAGGGCGCCCTATGAGCAGTTCTTC
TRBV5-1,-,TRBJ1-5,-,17,CASSLGSGPLSNRPQHF,TGCGCCAGCAGCTTGGGGTCCGGACCCCTTAGCAATCGGCCCCAGCATTTT
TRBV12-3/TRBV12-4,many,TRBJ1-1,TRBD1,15,CASSYPGTGDWVTFF,TGTGCCAGCAGTTACCCCGGGACAGGGGATTGGGTTACTTTCTTT
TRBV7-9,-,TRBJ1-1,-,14,CASSLPGWGTEAFF,TGTGCCAGCAGCTTACCGGGTTGGGGCACTGAAGCTTTCTTT
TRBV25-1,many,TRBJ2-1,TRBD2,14,CASSASGNYNEQFF,TGTGCCAGCAGTGCTAGCGGGAATTACAATGAGCAGTTCTTC
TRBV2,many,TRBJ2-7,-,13,CASSDSGAYEQYF,TGTGCCAGCAGTGACAGTGGGGCCTACGAGCAGTACTTC
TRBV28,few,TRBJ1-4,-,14,CASSFRGGVEKLFF,TGTGCCAGCAGTTTCAGGGGCGGGGTGGAAAAACTGTTTTTT
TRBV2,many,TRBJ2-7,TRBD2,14,CASRPVGIAGEQYF,TGTGCCAGCAGACCGGTTGGTATAGCGGGGGAGCAGTACTTC
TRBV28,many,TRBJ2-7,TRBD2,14,CASGGSGSPYEQYF,TGTGCCAGCGGGGGTAGCGGGAGCCCCTACGAGCAGTACTTC
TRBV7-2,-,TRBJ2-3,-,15,CASSLVVRAFDTQYF,TGTGCCAGCAGCTTAGTGGTTCGAGCTTTTGATACGCAGTATTTT
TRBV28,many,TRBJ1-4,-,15,CASSGGGGYNEKLFF,TGTGCCAGCAGCGGGGGGGGGGGATATAATGAAAAACTGTTTTTT
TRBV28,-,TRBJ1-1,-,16,CASRPPTGGSNTEAFF,TGTGCCAGCAGACCCCCAACGGGGGGCTCGAACACTGAAGCTTTCTTT
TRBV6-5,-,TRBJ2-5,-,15,CASSFPYPAVETQYF,TGTGCCAGCAGTTTTCCCTACCCTGCCGTGGAGACCCAGTACTTC